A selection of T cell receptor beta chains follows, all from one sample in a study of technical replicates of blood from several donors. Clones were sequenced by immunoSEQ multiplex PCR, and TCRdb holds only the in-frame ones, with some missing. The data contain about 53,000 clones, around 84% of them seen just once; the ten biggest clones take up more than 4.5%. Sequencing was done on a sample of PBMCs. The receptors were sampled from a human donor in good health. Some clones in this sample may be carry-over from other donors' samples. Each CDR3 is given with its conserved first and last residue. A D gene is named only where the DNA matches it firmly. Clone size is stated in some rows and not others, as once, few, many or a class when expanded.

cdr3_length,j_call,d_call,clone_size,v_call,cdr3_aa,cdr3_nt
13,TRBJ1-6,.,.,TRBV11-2,CASSSTRVSPLHF,TGTGCCAGCAGCTCAACCAGGGTTTCACCCCTCCACTTT
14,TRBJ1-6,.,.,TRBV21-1,CASSKSLIDSPLHF,TGTGCCAGCAGCAAAAGTCTGATAGATTCACCCCTCCACTTT
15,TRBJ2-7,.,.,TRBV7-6,CASSPAAGTSYEQYF,TGTGCCAGCAGCCCGGCTGCAGGTACCTCCTACGAGCAGTACTTC
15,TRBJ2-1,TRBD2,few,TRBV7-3,CASSVSGMAYNEQFF,TGTGCCAGCAGCGTAAGCGGGATGGCCTACAATGAGCAGTTCTTC
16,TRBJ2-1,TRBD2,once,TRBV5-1,CASSGPVAGTYNEQFF,TGCGCCAGCAGCGGGCCGGTAGCGGGGACCTACAATGAGCAGTTCTTC
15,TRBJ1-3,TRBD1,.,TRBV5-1,CASSRTGLSGNTIYF,TGCGCCAGCAGCCGGACAGGGCTTTCTGGAAACACCATATATTTT
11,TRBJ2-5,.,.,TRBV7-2,CASSFSETQYF,TGTGCCAGCAGCTTCTCGGAGACCCAGTACTTC
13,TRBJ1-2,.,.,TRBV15,CATSIDEYYGYTF,TGTGCCACCAGCATTGATGAGTACTATGGCTACACCTTC
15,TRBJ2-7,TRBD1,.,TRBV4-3,CASSQATGRSYEQYF,TGCGCCAGCAGCCAAGCGACAGGGCGCTCCTACGAGCAGTACTTC
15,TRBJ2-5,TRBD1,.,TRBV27,CASSSGRGQQETQYF,TGTGCCAGCAGTTCCGGACGGGGACAGCAAGAGACCCAGTACTTC
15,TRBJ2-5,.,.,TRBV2,CASSEGSASWETQYF,TGTGCCAGCAGTGAAGGGTCAGCTAGCTGGGAGACCCAGTACTTC
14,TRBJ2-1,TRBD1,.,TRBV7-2,CASSFPYVTGSKFF,TGTGCCAGCAGCTTCCCCTATGTGACAGGGAGTAAGTTCTTC
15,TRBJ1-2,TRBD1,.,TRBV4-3,CASSLAGTGNYGYTF,TGCGCCAGCAGCCTTGCCGGGACAGGGAACTATGGCTACACCTTC
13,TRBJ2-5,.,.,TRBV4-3,CASSSGVEETQYF,TGCGCCAGCAGCTCGGGGGTTGAGGAGACCCAGTACTTC
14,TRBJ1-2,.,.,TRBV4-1,CASSQVAGVEGYTF,TGCGCCAGCAGCCAAGTGGCGGGGGTGGAGGGCTACACCTTC
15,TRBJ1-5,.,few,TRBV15,CATSRDAATQGPQHF,TGTGCCACCAGCAGAGATGCAGCGACCCAAGGACCCCAGCATTTT
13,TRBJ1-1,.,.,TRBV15,CATSRAKNTEAFF,TGTGCCACCAGCAGGGCAAAGAACACTGAAGCTTTCTTT
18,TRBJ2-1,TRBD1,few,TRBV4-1,CASSQADFLGTGYNEQFF,TGCGCCAGCAGCCAAGCGGACTTTCTTGGGACAGGGTACAATGAGCAGTTCTTC
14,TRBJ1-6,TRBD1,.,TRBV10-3,CAIREGQTNSPLHF,TGTGCCATCAGGGAGGGACAGACCAATTCACCCCTCCACTTT
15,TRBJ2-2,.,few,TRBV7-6,CASSSRTVNTGELFF,TGTGCCAGCAGCTCGCGGACAGTGAACACCGGGGAGCTGTTTTTT
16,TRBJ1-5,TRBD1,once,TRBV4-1,CASSHIGQGSNQPQHF,TGCGCCAGCAGCCACATCGGACAGGGTTCCAATCAGCCCCAGCATTTT
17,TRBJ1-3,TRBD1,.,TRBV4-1,CASSQYSGQNSGNTIYF,TGCGCCAGCAGCCAATACTCGGGACAGAACTCTGGAAACACCATATATTTT
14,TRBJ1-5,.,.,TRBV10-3,CAISDQGINQPQHF,TGTGCCATCAGTGACCAGGGGATCAATCAGCCCCAGCATTTT
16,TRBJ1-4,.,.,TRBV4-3,CASSQDFVQGEEKLFF,TGCGCCAGCAGCCAAGATTTCGTCCAGGGCGAAGAAAAACTGTTTTTT
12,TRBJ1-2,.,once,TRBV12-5,CASGLVTRGYTF,TGTGCTAGTGGTTTGGTAACGCGGGGCTACACCTTC
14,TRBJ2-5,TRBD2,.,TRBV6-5,CASKQGLAVETQYF,TGTGCCAGCAAACAGGGACTAGCGGTGGAGACCCAGTACTTC
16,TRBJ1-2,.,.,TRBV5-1,CASSLAFGGSSYGYTF,TGCGCCAGCAGCTTGGCCTTTGGAGGGAGTAGCTATGGCTACACCTTC
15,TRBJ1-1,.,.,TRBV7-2,CASSDGQIMNTEAFF,TGTGCCAGCAGCGATGGACAGATCATGAACACTGAAGCTTTCTTT
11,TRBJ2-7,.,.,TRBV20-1,CSASGQSEQYF,TGCAGTGCTAGTGGGCAGTCCGAGCAGTACTTC
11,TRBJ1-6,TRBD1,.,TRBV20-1,CSARTGVALHF,TGCAGTGCAAGGACAGGCGTAGCCCTCCACTTT